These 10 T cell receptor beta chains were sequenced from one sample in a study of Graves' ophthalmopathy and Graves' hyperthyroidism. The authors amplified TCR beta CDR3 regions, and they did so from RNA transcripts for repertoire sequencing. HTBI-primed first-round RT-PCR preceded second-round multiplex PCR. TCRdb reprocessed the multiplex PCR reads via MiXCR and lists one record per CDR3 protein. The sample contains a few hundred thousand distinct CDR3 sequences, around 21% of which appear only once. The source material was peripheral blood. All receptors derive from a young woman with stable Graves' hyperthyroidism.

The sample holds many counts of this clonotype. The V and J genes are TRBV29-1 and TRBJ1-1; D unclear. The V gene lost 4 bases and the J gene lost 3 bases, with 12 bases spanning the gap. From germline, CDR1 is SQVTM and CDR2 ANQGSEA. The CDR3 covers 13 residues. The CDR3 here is CSVVLNLDTEAFF. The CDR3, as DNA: TGCAGCGTTGTTTTAAATTTGGACACTGAAGCTTTCTTT.

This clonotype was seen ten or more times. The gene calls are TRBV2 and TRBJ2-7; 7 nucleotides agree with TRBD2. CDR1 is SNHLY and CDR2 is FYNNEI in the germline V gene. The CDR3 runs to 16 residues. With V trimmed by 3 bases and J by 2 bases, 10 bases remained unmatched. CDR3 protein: CASSDANREGPYEQYF. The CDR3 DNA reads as TGTGCCAGCAGTGACGCGAATAGGGAGGGACCCTACGAGCAGTACTTC.

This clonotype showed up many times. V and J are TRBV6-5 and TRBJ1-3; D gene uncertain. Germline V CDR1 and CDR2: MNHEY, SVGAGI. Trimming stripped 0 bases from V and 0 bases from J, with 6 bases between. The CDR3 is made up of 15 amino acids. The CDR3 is CASSYSMSSGNTIYF. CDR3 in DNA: TGTGCCAGCAGTTACTCGATGTCCTCTGGAAACACCATATATTTT.

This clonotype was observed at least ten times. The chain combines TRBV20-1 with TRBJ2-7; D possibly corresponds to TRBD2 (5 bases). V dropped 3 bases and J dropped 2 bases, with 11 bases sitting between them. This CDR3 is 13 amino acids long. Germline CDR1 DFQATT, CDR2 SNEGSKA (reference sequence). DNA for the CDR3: TGCAGTGCTAGGGCCGGAGGAGCCTACGAGCAGTACTTC. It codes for CSARAGGAYEQYF.

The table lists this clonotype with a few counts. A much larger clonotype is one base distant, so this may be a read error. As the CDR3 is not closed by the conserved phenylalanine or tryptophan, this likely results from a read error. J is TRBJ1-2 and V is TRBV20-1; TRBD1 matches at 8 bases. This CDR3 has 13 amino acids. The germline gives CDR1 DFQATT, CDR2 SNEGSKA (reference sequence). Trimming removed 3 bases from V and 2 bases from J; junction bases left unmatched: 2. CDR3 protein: CSASRQGNYGYTL. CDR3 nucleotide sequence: TGCAGTGCTAGCAGACAGGGGAACTATGGCTACACCCTC.

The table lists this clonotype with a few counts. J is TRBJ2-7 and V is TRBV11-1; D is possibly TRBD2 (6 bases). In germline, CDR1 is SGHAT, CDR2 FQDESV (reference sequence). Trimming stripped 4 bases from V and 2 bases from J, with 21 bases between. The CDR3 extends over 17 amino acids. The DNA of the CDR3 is TGTGCCAGCAGCTACCCCCGGCGGGGCAGGGAGACCTACGAGCAGTACTTC. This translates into CASSYPRRGRETYEQYF. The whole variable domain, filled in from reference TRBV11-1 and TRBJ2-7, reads EAEVAQSPRYKITEKSQAVAFWCDPISGHATLYWYRQILGQGPELLVQFQDESVVDDSQLPKDRFSAERLKGVDSTLKIQPAELGDSAMYLCASSYPRRGRETYEQYFGPGTRLTVT.

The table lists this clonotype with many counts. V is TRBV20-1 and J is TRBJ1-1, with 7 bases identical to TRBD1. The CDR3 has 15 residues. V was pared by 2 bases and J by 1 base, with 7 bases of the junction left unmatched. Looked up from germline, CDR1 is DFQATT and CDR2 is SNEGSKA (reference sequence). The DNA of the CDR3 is TGCAGTGCTAGATATCAGGACAGGCCGAACACTGAAGCTTTCTTT. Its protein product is CSARYQDRPNTEAFF.

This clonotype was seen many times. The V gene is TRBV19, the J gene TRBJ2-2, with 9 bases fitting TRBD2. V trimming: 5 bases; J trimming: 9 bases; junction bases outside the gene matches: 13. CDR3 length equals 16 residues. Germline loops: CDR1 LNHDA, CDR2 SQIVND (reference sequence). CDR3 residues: CASSGPGLALIRELFF. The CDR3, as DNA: TGTGCCAGTAGTGGACCGGGACTAGCTTTGATCCGGGAGCTGTTTTTT. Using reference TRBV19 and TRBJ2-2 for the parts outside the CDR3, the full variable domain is DGGITQSPKYLFRKEGQNVTLSCEQNLNHDAMYWYRQDPGQGLRLIYYSQIVNDFQKGDIAEGYSVSREKKESFPLTVTSAQKNPTAFYLCASSGPGLALIRELFFGEGSRLTVL.

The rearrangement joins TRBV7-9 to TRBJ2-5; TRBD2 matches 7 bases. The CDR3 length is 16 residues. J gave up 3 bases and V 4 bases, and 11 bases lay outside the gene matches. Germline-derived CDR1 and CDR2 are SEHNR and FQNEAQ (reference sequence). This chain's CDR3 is CASSSQWERGKETQYF. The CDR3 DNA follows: TGTGCCAGCAGCTCCCAATGGGAGCGGGGAAAAGAGACCCAGTACTTC. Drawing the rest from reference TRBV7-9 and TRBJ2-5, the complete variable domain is DTGVSQNPRHKITKRGQNVTFRCDPISEHNRLYWYRQTLGQGPEFLTYFQNEAQLEKSRLLSDRFSAERPKGSFSTLEIQRTEQGDSAMYLCASSSQWERGKETQYFGPGTRLLVL.

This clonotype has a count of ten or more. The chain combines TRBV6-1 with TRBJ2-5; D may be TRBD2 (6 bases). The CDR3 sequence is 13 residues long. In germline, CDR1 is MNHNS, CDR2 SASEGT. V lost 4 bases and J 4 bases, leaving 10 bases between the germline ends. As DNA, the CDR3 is TGTGCCAGCAGTGGCTCGGGAGTAGAGACCCAGTACTTC. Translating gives CASSGSGVETQYF.